Below, 27 T cell receptor beta chains from the same sample are listed, as sequenced in a study of memory CD8 T cells in hepatitis C reinfection (dated by TCRdb to the late 2010s). The sample's time point label, in plain terms: peak reinfection, 3 to 8 weeks after reinfection detection. TCR sequencing was performed on the sorted cells directly ex vivo, without any in vitro expansion beforehand. The receptor library was made with the immunoSEQ multiplex PCR assay. TCRdb's version of the immuneACCESS table is confined to in-frame rearrangements and falls short of the full clone set. An unresolved V gene accounts for under half of the shortfall where checked; the remainder is of unknown origin. Across this sample there are fewer than 50,000 clones, with roughly 88% seen only once. The ten largest clonotypes hold 1% to 1.5% of the sample. Input material: naive CD8+ T cells sorted from blood. The cell subset or site tag for this specimen amounts to: total naive CD8+CD45RO- T cells. The receptors come from a man aged 18 to 30 with hepatitis C virus infection.

This clone was found once. The sample holds other DNA sequences that translate to the same CDR3. The V gene is TRBV5-6, the J gene TRBJ2-7; 7 nucleotides align to TRBD1. CDR1 SGHDT and CDR2 YYEEEE come from the germline V gene. The CDR3 covers 14 residues. The V gene end was trimmed by 4 bases and the J gene end by 7 bases; junction bases not matched to a gene: 11. CDR3 coding DNA: TGTGCCAGCAGCGACAGGGCGGGCCGCCGGGAGCAGTACTTC. It is translated as CASSDRAGRREQYF.

The chain employs TRBV5-1 and TRBJ1-1, with D possibly TRBD1 on 5 matching bases. CDR3 length: 14 residues. The ends were cut back, 2 bases at V and 0 bases at J, with 8 bases in the middle. From germline, CDR1 is SGHRS and CDR2 YFSETQ. CDR3 protein: CASSFRQMNTEAFF. The CDR3 DNA follows: TGCGCCAGCAGCTTTAGACAGATGAACACTGAAGCTTTCTTT. Complete variable domain (other parts from reference TRBV5-1 and TRBJ1-1): KAGVTQTPRYLIKTRGQQVTLSCSPISGHRSVSWYQQTPGQGLQFLFEYFSETQRNKGNFPGRFSGRQFSNSRSEMNVSTLELGDSALYLCASSFRQMNTEAFFGQGTRLTVV.

A few counts support this clone. V gene TRBV7-9 combines with J gene TRBJ2-7, with a tentative D call TRBD1 (6 bases). Germline CDR1 SEHNR, CDR2 FQNEAQ (reference sequence). This CDR3 has 14 amino acids. V gave up 1 base and J gave up 3 bases, with 10 bases separating them. CDR3 bases: TGTGCCAGCAGCTTAGGCGGACAGAACTACGAGCAGTACGTC. Translation: CASSLGGQNYEQYV.

This sequence joins TRBV4-1 and TRBJ2-1; 13 positions match TRBD2. After removal of 4 bases from V and 10 bases from J, the junction contained 13 bases not matched to a gene. The CDR3 has 17 amino acids. Germline V gene sequence: CDR1 MGHRA, CDR2 YSYEKL. The CDR3 nucleotides read TGCGCCAGCAGCCTCCTCGGGACTAGCGGGACCCAAGAGGAGCAGTTCTTC. As protein: CASSLLGTSGTQEEQFF.

The table lists this clone with a few counts. This rearrangement joins TRBV5-4 to TRBJ1-1; 7 positions match TRBD1. The CDR3 extends over 12 amino acids. V lost 4 bases, J lost 5 bases, and 2 bases stayed unmatched. CDR1 is SGHNT and CDR2 is YYREEE in the germline V gene (reference sequence). CDR3 DNA sequence: TGTGCCAGCAGCATGACAGGGACTGAAGCTTTCTTT. Translation gives CASSMTGTEAFF. Full variable domain (missing parts from reference TRBV5-4 and TRBJ1-1): ETGVTQSPTHLIKTRGQQVTLRCSSQSGHNTVSWYQQALGQGPQFIFQYYREEENGRGNFPPRFSGLQFPNYSSELNVNALELDDSALYLCASSMTGTEAFFGQGTRLTVV.

This rearrangement joins TRBV6-6 to TRBJ2-7; 8 bases fit TRBD1. The J segment lost 0 bases and the V segment lost 5 bases, leaving 6 bases of the junction unmatched. The germline gives CDR1 MNHNY, CDR2 SVGAGI (reference sequence). This CDR3 has 15 amino acids. The CDR3 protein is CASSARGPVSYEQYF. The DNA for the CDR3 is TGTGCCAGCAGTGCCAGGGGGCCGGTCTCCTACGAGCAGTACTTC.

This chain's CDR3 is CASSPQGVYYEQYF. The CDR3, as DNA: TGTGCCAGCAGTCCCCAGGGGGTATACTACGAGCAGTACTTC. The rearrangement uses TRBV27 and TRBJ2-7, with TRBD1 identical over 7 bases. J lost 3 bases, V lost 5 bases, and 7 bases had no gene match. Germline CDR1 and CDR2: MNHEY and SMNVEV (reference sequence). The CDR3 totals 14 residues.

The gene calls are TRBV11-1 and TRBJ2-7, with a possible D match to TRBD2 (6 bases). Trimming cost V 5 bases and J 6 bases, with 17 bases left between them. The CDR3 consists of 14 residues. CDR1 and CDR2 (germline): SGHAT, FQDESV (reference sequence). CDR3 in DNA: TGTGCCAGCAGCCCCGTACGAATGGGAGGCGAGCAGTACTTC. Amino acid sequence: CASSPVRMGGEQYF.

The chain uses TRBV7-9 and TRBJ2-7; 7 bases are a match to TRBD1. The CDR3 covers 17 residues. V lost 0 bases to trimming and J lost 4 bases; unmatched junction nucleotides: 12. Looked up from germline, CDR1 is SEHNR and CDR2 is FQNEAQ (reference sequence). In DNA form, the CDR3 reads TGTGCCAGCAGCTTAGCGCTCGCCGGACAGGCTACTTACGAGCAGTACTTC. This translates into CASSLALAGQATYEQYF.

This chain joins TRBV7-6 and TRBJ2-7; 11 bases are a match to TRBD1. Trimming removed 4 bases from V and 7 bases from J; junction bases left unmatched: 9. This CDR3 has 15 residues. From germline, CDR1 is SGHVS and CDR2 FNYEAQ. CDR3 nucleotides: TGTGCCAGCAGCTCGCCGGACAGGGGGCTGAGGGAGCAGTACTTC. As protein: CASSSPDRGLREQYF.

V usage is TRBV7-8 and J usage is TRBJ1-1; 7 nucleotides align to TRBD1. CDR1 and CDR2 from the germline V gene are SGHVS and FQNEAQ. The CDR3 has 15 residues. V trimming: 0 bases; J trimming: 2 bases; junction bases outside the gene matches: 3. The CDR3 region is CASSLAAGGNTEAFF. CDR3 coding DNA: TGTGCCAGCAGCTTAGCAGCAGGGGGTAACACTGAAGCTTTCTTT.

The gene calls are TRBV7-9 and TRBJ2-1, with 7 nucleotides matching TRBD2. Losses at the gene ends were 4 bases for V and 1 base for J; bases not matched to a gene: 4. The CDR3 sequence is 15 residues long. The germline gives CDR1 SEHNR, CDR2 FQNEAQ (reference sequence). This CDR3 is CASSSWGGSYNEQFF. The CDR3 bases are TGTGCCAGCAGCTCCTGGGGGGGGTCCTACAATGAGCAGTTCTTC.

In DNA form, the CDR3 reads TGCAGTGCTAGCGTTCCGGATACGCAGTATTTT. Its translation is CSASVPDTQYF. The J gene is TRBJ2-3, the V gene TRBV20-1; D gene ambiguous. Trimming took 3 bases from V and 6 from J, leaving 7 bases between them. CDR1 and CDR2 (germline): DFQATT, SNEGSKA (reference sequence). The CDR3 totals 11 residues.

This clone was counted once. V is TRBV10-3 and J is TRBJ2-1, with 9 bases aligning to TRBD2. Germline V lookup: CDR1 ENHRY, CDR2 SYGVKD. This CDR3 comprises 16 residues. Trimming removed 0 bases from V and 5 bases from J; junction bases left unmatched: 5. CDR3 in amino acids: CAISESWTSVHNEQFF. The CDR3 coding sequence is TGTGCCATCAGTGAGTCATGGACTAGCGTCCACAATGAGCAGTTCTTC.

The chain has TRBV5-1 and TRBJ2-1; 7 bases map to TRBD1. Germline CDR1 SGHRS, CDR2 YFSETQ. The CDR3 runs to 16 residues. V gave up 4 bases and J gave up 0 bases; unmatched junction bases: 7. CDR3 in DNA: TGCGCCAGCAGCCTAGGGACAGTTACCTCCTACAATGAGCAGTTCTTC. Amino acid sequence: CASSLGTVTSYNEQFF.

The genes are TRBV4-1 and TRBJ2-1; D unresolved. The length of the CDR3 is 16 residues. Germline CDR1 MGHRA, CDR2 YSYEKL. The germline V and J ends were trimmed by 0 bases and 8 bases, with 17 bases remaining between them. The CDR3 protein is CASSQDLRPFGHEQFF. The CDR3 nucleotides are TGCGCCAGCAGCCAAGATTTGCGGCCATTCGGCCATGAGCAGTTCTTC.

This clone was counted only a few times. V usage is TRBV5-4 and J usage is TRBJ2-3; the match to TRBD2 covers 7 bases. The CDR3 consists of 16 residues. V was clipped by 0 bases and J by 2 bases; unmatched bases: 6. From germline, CDR1 is SGHNT and CDR2 YYREEE (reference sequence). CDR3: CASSLAASGFTDTQYF. The CDR3 bases are TGTGCCAGCAGCTTGGCGGCTAGCGGTTTCACAGATACGCAGTATTTT. The full variable domain, its missing parts supplied by reference TRBV5-4 and TRBJ2-3, is ETGVTQSPTHLIKTRGQQVTLRCSSQSGHNTVSWYQQALGQGPQFIFQYYREEENGRGNFPPRFSGLQFPNYSSELNVNALELDDSALYLCASSLAASGFTDTQYFGPGTRLTVL.

This sequence joins TRBV18 and TRBJ2-1; 8 bases fit TRBD2. V lost 2 bases and J lost 1; bases outside the gene matches: 1. The CDR3 spans 15 residues. From germline, CDR1 is KGHSH and CDR2 LQKENI. The CDR3 is CASSPTSGSYNEQFF. CDR3 DNA sequence: TGTGCCAGCTCACCAACTAGCGGATCCTACAATGAGCAGTTCTTC.

The V gene is TRBV13, the J gene TRBJ2-1, with 11 bases lining up with TRBD2. The CDR3 covers 16 residues. Germline V gene sequence: CDR1 PRHDT, CDR2 FYEKMQ (reference sequence). V was clipped by 4 bases and J by 3 bases; unmatched bases: 5. The CDR3 sequence: CASSSGGTSGYNEQFF. The CDR3 DNA reads as TGTGCCAGCAGCTCAGGGGGGACTAGCGGCTACAATGAGCAGTTCTTC.

The chain employs TRBV5-6 and TRBJ2-7; 7 bases match TRBD1. This CDR3 region has 14 residues. The germline CDR1 and CDR2 sequences are SGHDT and YYEEEE. Trimming removed 0 bases from V and 0 bases from J; junction bases left unmatched: 0. The CDR3 here is CASSLGQGSYEQYF. CDR3 DNA: TGTGCCAGCAGCTTGGGACAGGGCTCCTACGAGCAGTACTTC.

V usage is TRBV27 and J usage is TRBJ2-1; 7 nucleotides align to TRBD2. The V gene's germline CDR1 is MNHEY and CDR2 SMNVEV (reference sequence). The CDR3 totals 14 residues. The junction had 9 bases not matched to a gene; V was cut back by 5 bases and J by 8 bases. Written as DNA, the CDR3 is TGTGCCAGCAGTGAGGCGGGAGTAGTAGATGAGCAGTTCTTC. Translating gives CASSEAGVVDEQFF.

The chain uses TRBV19 and TRBJ2-7, with TRBD2 matching over 11 bases. CDR1 and CDR2 from the germline V gene are LNHDA and SQIVND (reference sequence). This CDR3 has 15 amino acids. With 3 bases clipped from V and 2 bases from J, the junction kept 3 bases outside the gene matches. CDR3 sequence (DNA): TGTGCCAGTAGTATCCTAGCGGGAGGCACCTACGAGCAGTACTTC. It is translated as CASSILAGGTYEQYF.

Written as DNA, the CDR3 is TGTGCCAGCAGCTTAATACTAGCGGACCCCACCGGGGAGCTGTTTTTT. This translates into CASSLILADPTGELFF. V gene TRBV7-9 combines with J gene TRBJ2-2; the match to TRBD2 covers 8 bases. Germline CDR1 and CDR2: SEHNR and FQNEAQ (reference sequence). The CDR3 totals 16 residues. V shed 2 bases and J 4 bases; nucleotides not matched to a gene: 6. The full variable domain, with the rest looked up from reference TRBV7-9 and TRBJ2-2, is DTGVSQNPRHKITKRGQNVTFRCDPISEHNRLYWYRQTLGQGPEFLTYFQNEAQLEKSRLLSDRFSAERPKGSFSTLEIQRTEQGDSAMYLCASSLILADPTGELFFGEGSRLTVL.

This rearrangement joins TRBV7-9 to TRBJ2-3; D is uncertain. V was shortened by 6 bases and J by 2 bases, with 12 bases between the two germline ends. From germline, CDR1 is SEHNR and CDR2 FQNEAQ (reference sequence). CDR3 length: 14 amino acids. The CDR3 is CASSLTSNTDTQYF. The DNA for the CDR3 is TGTGCCAGCAGTTTGACTTCGAACACAGATACGCAGTATTTT.

V and J are TRBV5-8 and TRBJ2-3; 7 nucleotides agree with TRBD1. Germline V gives CDR1 SGHTS, CDR2 YDEGEE. The V and J ends lost 4 bases and 4 bases, in that order; junction bases with no gene match: 12. The CDR3 has 16 amino acids. CDR3 DNA: TGTGCCAGCAGCCCCCTCGGACAGGCCTATGCAGATACGCAGTATTTT. Amino acid sequence: CASSPLGQAYADTQYF.

This chain joins TRBV5-4 and TRBJ2-7; D uncertain. V was cut by 4 bases and J by 2 bases, with 10 bases left in between. From germline, CDR1 is SGHNT and CDR2 YYREEE (reference sequence). CDR3 length: 13 residues. The CDR3: CASSPEQTYEQYF. The CDR3 DNA sequence: TGTGCCAGCAGCCCCGAACAGACCTACGAGCAGTACTTC.

This rearrangement joins TRBV19 to TRBJ1-5, with unresolved D. CDR3 size: 14 residues. Looked up from germline, CDR1 is LNHDA and CDR2 is SQIVND (reference sequence). V was cut by 5 bases and J by 8 bases, with 16 bases left in between. CDR3 amino acids: CASSYPSGGKPQHF. For the CDR3, the DNA is TGTGCCAGTAGTTATCCTTCAGGCGGGAAGCCCCAGCATTTT.